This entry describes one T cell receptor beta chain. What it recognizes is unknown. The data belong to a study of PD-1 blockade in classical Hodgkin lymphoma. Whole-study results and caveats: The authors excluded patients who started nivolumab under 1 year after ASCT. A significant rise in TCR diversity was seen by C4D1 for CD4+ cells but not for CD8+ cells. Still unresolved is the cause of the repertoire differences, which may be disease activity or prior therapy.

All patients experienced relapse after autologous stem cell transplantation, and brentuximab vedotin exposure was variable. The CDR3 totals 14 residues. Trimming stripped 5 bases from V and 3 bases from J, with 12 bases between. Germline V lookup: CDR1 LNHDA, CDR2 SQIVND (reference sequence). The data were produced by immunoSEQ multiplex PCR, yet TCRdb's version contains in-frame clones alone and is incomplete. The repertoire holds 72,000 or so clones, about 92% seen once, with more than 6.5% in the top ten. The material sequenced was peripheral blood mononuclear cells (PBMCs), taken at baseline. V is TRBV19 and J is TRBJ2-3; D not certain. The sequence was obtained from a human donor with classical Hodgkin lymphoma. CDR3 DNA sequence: TGTGCCAGTAGTCGGTGGTTACGGACAGATACGCAGTATTTT. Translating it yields CASSRWLRTDTQYF.